This is a list of T cell receptor beta chains from one sample in a study of Ad26.COV2.S vaccination and SARS-CoV-2 variants. The data were produced by immunoSEQ multiplex PCR, yet TCRdb's version contains in-frame clones alone and is incomplete. This sample has about 330,000 clones, with under 90% found just once. The sequences come from peripheral blood, collected in a trial of Ad26.COV2.S vaccine versus placebo. The receptors stem from a person aged 18-60 years who received the Ad26.COV2.S COVID-19 vaccine or a placebo. CDR3s include the opening cysteine and the closing phenylalanine or tryptophan.

V gene: TRBV4-3
CDR3 protein: CASSQDPWWARGNYEQYF

V gene: TRBV18
CDR3 protein: CASSPGDTQYF

V gene: TRBV7-9
CDR3 protein: CASSFRGGMNTEAFF

V gene: TRBV6-2/TRBV6-3
CDR3 protein: CASSDRATNEKLFF

V gene: TRBV6-5
CDR3 protein: CASSYKGAGSTEAFF

V gene: TRBV5-4
CDR3 protein: CASSPTGVSAEAFF

V gene: TRBV2
CDR3 protein: CASAKDRSNEKLFF

V gene: TRBV6-6
CDR3 protein: CASSPSGTPNYGYTF

V gene: TRBV6-2/TRBV6-3
CDR3 protein: CASSPQDSALRRSSTDTQYF

V gene: TRBV28
CDR3 protein: CASRPGGTGGEKLFF

V gene: TRBV7-9
CDR3 protein: CASSSPLGRNEQFF

V gene: TRBV5-8
CDR3 protein: CASSPFGNTQYF

V gene: TRBV6-2/TRBV6-3
CDR3 protein: CASSSLGTQISYEQYF

V gene: TRBV6-2/TRBV6-3
CDR3 protein: CASSYSLTPNYGYTF

V gene: TRBV14
CDR3 protein: CASSQDRQREGPDTQYF

V gene: TRBV6-5
CDR3 protein: CASSQTGYTEAFF

V gene: TRBV30
CDR3 protein: CAWSLVGDVLTF

V gene: TRBV7-9
CDR3 protein: CASSFRVDGSYEQYF

V gene: TRBV6-1
CDR3 protein: CASREVPTGRETQYF

V gene: TRBV6-1
CDR3 protein: CASSERQGMEKLFF

V gene: TRBV19
CDR3 protein: CASSVETGKYGYTF

V gene: TRBV4-3
CDR3 protein: CASSQGTVAKNIQYF

V gene: TRBV4-1
CDR3 protein: CASSFIGGGLSSYEQYF

V gene: TRBV6-2/TRBV6-3
CDR3 protein: CASSYGWGGLDTEAFF

V gene: TRBV11-2
CDR3 protein: CASSLGVAVNTGELFF

V gene: TRBV5-6
CDR3 protein: CASSLEDRGSGYTF

V gene: TRBV6-5
CDR3 protein: CASSFVGPYTDTQYF

V gene: TRBV19
CDR3 protein: CASSMAVGRGGTEAFF

V gene: TRBV12-3/TRBV12-4
CDR3 protein: CARGSKGPEQYF

V gene: TRBV19
CDR3 protein: CASSGGVGHTEAFF

V gene: TRBV24-1
CDR3 protein: CATSDFGQGPQETQYF

V gene: TRBV5-4
CDR3 protein: CASSFAPEDTGELFF

V gene: TRBV9
CDR3 protein: CASGTGVQETQYF

V gene: TRBV2
CDR3 protein: CATWVTEAFF

V gene: TRBV7-8
CDR3 protein: CASSVTGLGFGYTF

V gene: TRBV7-9
CDR3 protein: CASSLRQEAFF

V gene: TRBV5-1
CDR3 protein: CASSLALLGGWNIQYF

V gene: TRBV6-5
CDR3 protein: CASRRGVNTGELFF

V gene: TRBV19
CDR3 protein: CASSYGYNRNYGYTF

V gene: TRBV11-3
CDR3 protein: CASSPRGNTIYF

V gene: TRBV6-5
CDR3 protein: CASSYAGTPDTQYF

V gene: TRBV5-5
CDR3 protein: CASSPLLGTLGGEAFF

V gene: TRBV5-6
CDR3 protein: CASIHRGSVYGYTF

V gene: TRBV5-1
CDR3 protein: CASSLNSDNEKLFF

V gene: TRBV28
CDR3 protein: CASRTLDRGLGNTEAFF

V gene: TRBV7-2
CDR3 protein: CASSFGMGWGETQYF

V gene: TRBV7-2
CDR3 protein: CASSSDRGVAYGYTF